These 11 T cell receptor beta chains originate from one sample sequenced in a study of cytomegalovirus exposure and HLA in healthy donors (TCRdb year 2017). Libraries were made using the immunoSEQ multiplex PCR assay. The multiplex PCR relied on a mix of 60 forward primers for TCR Vbeta segments and 13 reverse primers for TCR Jbeta segments. Imported from immuneACCESS, the table was reduced by TCRdb to in-frame sequences with V and J called. These copies leave out some clones; in studies compared against another copy, an unresolved V gene accounts for under half, and the cause of the remainder is not known. This sample has 100,000 to 150,000 clones in its table, and around two thirds of those were observed once. The ten largest clones capture about 8.9% of the sample. The sequencing sample was made of PBMCs. These receptor sequences come from a woman aged 40 to 50 in good health and CMV-seropositive.

This rearrangement joins TRBV2 to TRBJ2-5; a possible D gene is TRBD1 (6 bases). The J call may be mistaken, given a closer DNA end match to TRBJ2-7. The CDR3 is made up of 13 amino acids. Germline CDR1 SNHLY, CDR2 FYNNEI. CDR3 protein: CASKETGWYEQYF. The CDR3 DNA sequence: TGTGCCAGCAAAGAGACAGGTTGGTACGAGCAGTACTTC.

This rearrangement joins TRBV2 to TRBJ1-3, with 9 bases that match TRBD1. The CDR3 has 16 amino acids. Germline lookup yields CDR1 SNHLY and CDR2 FYNNEI. J gave up 2 bases and V 6 bases, and 8 bases lay outside the gene matches. DNA of the CDR3: TGTGCCAGCAGGAAGGGGACAGGGACGGCTGGAAACACCATATATTTT. Translated: CASRKGTGTAGNTIYF.

This rearrangement joins TRBV6-5 to TRBJ2-2; unclear D gene. CDR1 and CDR2 (germline): MNHEY, SVGAGI. The CDR3 spans 16 residues. V gave up 0 bases and J gave up 2 bases, with 10 bases separating them. In DNA, the CDR3 is TGTGCCAGCAGTTACTCCGTGACATTAAACACCGGGGAGCTGTTTTTT. Its translation: CASSYSVTLNTGELFF.

This sequence joins TRBV7-6 and TRBJ2-1, with 12 positions matching TRBD2. CDR1 is SGHVS, CDR2 FNYEAQ, per germline. The V gene end was trimmed by 1 base and the J gene end by 4 bases; junction bases not matched to a gene: 2. The CDR3 contains 16 residues. CDR3 nucleotides: TGTGCCAGCAGCTTAGGACTAGCGGGGGTATACAATGAGCAGTTCTTC. Translating it yields CASSLGLAGVYNEQFF. The full variable domain, in which reference TRBV7-6 and TRBJ2-1 provide the parts outside the CDR3, is GAGVSQSPRYKVTKRGQDVALRCDPISGHVSLYWYRQALGQGPEFLTYFNYEAQQDKSGLPNDRFSAERPEGSISTLTIQRTEQRDSAMYRCASSLGLAGVYNEQFFGPGTRLTVL.

The rearrangement uses TRBV19 and TRBJ2-7; a weak D match, TRBD1 (6 bases). Germline loops: CDR1 LNHDA, CDR2 SQIVND (reference sequence). The CDR3 totals 13 residues. V was clipped by 5 bases and J by 4 bases, with 12 bases between them. CDR3 sequence: CASSLTGSYEQYF. CDR3 coding DNA: TGTGCCAGTAGTCTTACAGGGTCATACGAGCAGTACTTC.

The chain carries TRBV7-9 and TRBJ1-4; 9 bases line up with TRBD1. Germline CDR1 and CDR2: SEHNR and FQNEAQ (reference sequence). The junction had 7 bases not matched to a gene; V was cut back by 5 bases and J by 0 bases. The CDR3 is 17 residues long. The CDR3 spells CASSGPGQGATNEKLFF. The CDR3 region has the DNA TGTGCCAGCAGCGGTCCGGGACAGGGAGCAACTAATGAAAAACTGTTTTTT.

This clone appeared once. V usage is TRBV6-6 and J usage is TRBJ1-1; D perhaps matches TRBD1 (6 bases). The V gene lost 7 bases and the J gene lost 4 bases, with 16 bases spanning the gap. The CDR3 spans 14 residues. Germline V lookup: CDR1 MNHNY, CDR2 SVGAGI (reference sequence). The CDR3 sequence is CASTVQGEVTEAFF. CDR3 coding DNA: TGTGCCAGCACGGTACAGGGAGAAGTCACTGAAGCTTTCTTT.

The chain combines TRBV5-1 with TRBJ1-1; no reliable D call. Trimming took 0 bases from V and 7 from J, leaving 10 bases between them. This CDR3 comprises 13 residues. Looked up from germline, CDR1 is SGHRS and CDR2 is YFSETQ. CDR3 coding DNA: TGCGCCAGCAGCTTGGCGGGGATGGATGAAGCTTTCTTT. Residues: CASSLAGMDEAFF.

The chain links TRBV6-1 to TRBJ2-2, with D possibly being TRBD2 (7 bases). The CDR3 loop spans 14 amino acids. Trimming removed 7 bases from V and 2 bases from J, with 11 bases in between. Germline lookup yields CDR1 MNHNS and CDR2 SASEGT. DNA of the CDR3: TGTGCCAGCACGGGGGGCGTAAACACCGGGGAGCTGTTTTTT. Translation: CASTGGVNTGELFF.

This sequence joins TRBV30 and TRBJ1-5, with D possibly matching TRBD1 (5 bases). Per the germline V gene, CDR1 is GTSNPN and CDR2 is SVGIG (reference sequence). The CDR3 is made up of 13 amino acids. Trimming cost V 1 base and J 8 bases, with 12 bases left between them. CDR3 DNA sequence: TGTGCCTGGAGTGAGCAGGGTGATGAGCCCCAGCATTTT. This sequence encodes CAWSEQGDEPQHF.

The chain joins TRBV13 to TRBJ2-7; 11 nucleotides agree with TRBD2. With 3 bases clipped from V and 2 bases from J, the junction kept 0 bases outside the gene matches. The CDR3 extends over 14 amino acids. Per the germline V gene, CDR1 is PRHDT and CDR2 is FYEKMQ (reference sequence). CDR3 nucleotides: TGTGCCAGCAGCTTTAGCGGGGGGGCCTACGAGCAGTACTTC. This codes for CASSFSGGAYEQYF.